This TCR beta chain was obtained from a study of T cells in Graves' hyperthyroidism and ophthalmopathy. Study results and limitations: Most thyroid-expanded clonotypes above 0.001 were also found in blood. A model using 13 V-J features told ophthalmopathy apart from stable hyperthyroidism.

With respect to this clonotype: Its specificity is not known.

Exclusion of a patient resulted from uncontrolled infection, other autoimmune disease, pregnancy or lactation. CDR1 SGDLS and CDR2 YYNGEE come from the germline V gene. Trimming removed 4 bases from V and 8 bases from J; junction bases left unmatched: 12. The CDR3 consists of 15 residues. Amplification yielded TCR beta CDR3 regions, with RNA transcripts as the source. With the HTBI primer set, the TCR CDR3 went through a first round of RT-PCR. A single record per CDR3 protein comes from TCRdb applying MiXCR to the multiplex PCR reads. The sample records more than 500,000 distinct CDR3 sequences, about 14% being singletons.

Specimen: blood. The receptor comes from a woman aged 40 to 55 with Graves' hyperthyroidism. The chain uses TRBV9 and TRBJ2-1; 7 bases map to TRBD2. The CDR3 DNA reads TGTGCCAGCAGCCCTGGGACTAACGGTAGGGATGAGCAGTTCTTC. This encodes CASSPGTNGRDEQFF. Full variable domain (missing parts from reference TRBV9 and TRBJ2-1): DSGVTQTPKHLITATGQRVTLRCSPRSGDLSVYWYQQSLDQGLQFLIQYYNGEERAKGNILERFSAQQFPDLHSELNLSSLELGDSALYFCASSPGTNGRDEQFFGPGTRLTVL.